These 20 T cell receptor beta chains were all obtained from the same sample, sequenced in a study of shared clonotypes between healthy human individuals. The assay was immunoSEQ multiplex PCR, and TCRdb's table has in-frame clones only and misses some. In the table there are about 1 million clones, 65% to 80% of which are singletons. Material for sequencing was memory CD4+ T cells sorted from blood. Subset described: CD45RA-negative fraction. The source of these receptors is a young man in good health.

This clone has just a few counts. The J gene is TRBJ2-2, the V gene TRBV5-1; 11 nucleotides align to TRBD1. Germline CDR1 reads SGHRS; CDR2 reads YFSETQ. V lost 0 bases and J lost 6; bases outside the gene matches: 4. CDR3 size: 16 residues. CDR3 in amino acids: CASSLGRTGGSGELFF. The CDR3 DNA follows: TGCGCCAGCAGCTTGGGCCGGACAGGGGGCTCCGGGGAGCTGTTTTTT. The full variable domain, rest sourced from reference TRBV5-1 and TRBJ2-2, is KAGVTQTPRYLIKTRGQQVTLSCSPISGHRSVSWYQQTPGQGLQFLFEYFSETQRNKGNFPGRFSGRQFSNSRSEMNVSTLELGDSALYLCASSLGRTGGSGELFFGEGSRLTVL.

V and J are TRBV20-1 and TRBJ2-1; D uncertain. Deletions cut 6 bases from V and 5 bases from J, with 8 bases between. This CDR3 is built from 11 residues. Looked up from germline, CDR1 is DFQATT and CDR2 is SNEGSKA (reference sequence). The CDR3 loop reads CSAIEDNEQFF. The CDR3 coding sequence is TGCAGTGCCATCGAGGACAATGAGCAGTTCTTC.

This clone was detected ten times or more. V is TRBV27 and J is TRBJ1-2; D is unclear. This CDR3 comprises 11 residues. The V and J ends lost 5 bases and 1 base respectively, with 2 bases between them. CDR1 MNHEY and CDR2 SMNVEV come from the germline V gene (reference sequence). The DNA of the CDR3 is TGTGCCAGCAGTGATAACTATGGCTACACCTTC. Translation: CASSDNYGYTF.

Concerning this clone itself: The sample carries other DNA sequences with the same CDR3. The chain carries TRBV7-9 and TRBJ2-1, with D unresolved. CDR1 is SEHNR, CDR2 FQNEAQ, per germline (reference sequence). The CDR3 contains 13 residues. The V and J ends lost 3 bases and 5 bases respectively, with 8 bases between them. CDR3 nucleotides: TGTGCCAGCAGCTTGGGTCAGAACAATGAGCAGTTCTTC. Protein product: CASSLGQNNEQFF.

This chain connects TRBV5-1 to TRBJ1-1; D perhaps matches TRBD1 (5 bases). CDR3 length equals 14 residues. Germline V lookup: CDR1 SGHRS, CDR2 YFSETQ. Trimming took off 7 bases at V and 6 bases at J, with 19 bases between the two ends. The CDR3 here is CASGVGAAGSEAFF. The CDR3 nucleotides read TGCGCCAGCGGGGTTGGGGCGGCTGGCTCTGAAGCTTTCTTT. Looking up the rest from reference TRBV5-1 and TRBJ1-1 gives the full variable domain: KAGVTQTPRYLIKTRGQQVTLSCSPISGHRSVSWYQQTPGQGLQFLFEYFSETQRNKGNFPGRFSGRQFSNSRSEMNVSTLELGDSALYLCASGVGAAGSEAFFGQGTRLTVV.

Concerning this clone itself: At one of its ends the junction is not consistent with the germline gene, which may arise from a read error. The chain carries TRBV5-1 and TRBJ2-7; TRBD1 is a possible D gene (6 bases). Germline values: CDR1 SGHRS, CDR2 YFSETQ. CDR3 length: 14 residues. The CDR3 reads CASSSPQGWYEQYF. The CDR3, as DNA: TGTGCCAGCAGCTCACCCCAGGGGTGGTACGAGCAGTACTTC.

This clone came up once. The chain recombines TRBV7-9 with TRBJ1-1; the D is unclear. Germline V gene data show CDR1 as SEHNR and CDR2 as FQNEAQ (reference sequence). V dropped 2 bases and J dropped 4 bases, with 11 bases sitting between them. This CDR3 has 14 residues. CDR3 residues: CASSLLALGTEAFF. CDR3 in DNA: TGTGCCAGCAGCTTATTGGCCCTTGGCACTGAAGCTTTCTTT.

CDR3 nucleotides: TGTGCCAGCAGCTTATGGGGGAGCACAGATACGCAGTATTTT. It is translated as CASSLWGSTDTQYF. V gene TRBV7-8 combines with J gene TRBJ2-3; D could derive from TRBD1 or TRBD2 (5 bases each). The CDR3 is made up of 14 amino acids. V lost 2 bases and J lost 0, with 6 bases in between. Germline CDR1 and CDR2: SGHVS and FQNEAQ.

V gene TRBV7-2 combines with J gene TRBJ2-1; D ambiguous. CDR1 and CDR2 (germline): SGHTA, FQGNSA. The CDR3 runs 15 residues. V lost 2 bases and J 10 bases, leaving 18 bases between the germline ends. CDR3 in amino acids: CASSLRAPPLGEQFF. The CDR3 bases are TGTGCCAGCAGCTTAAGGGCTCCCCCCTTAGGCGAGCAGTTCTTC.

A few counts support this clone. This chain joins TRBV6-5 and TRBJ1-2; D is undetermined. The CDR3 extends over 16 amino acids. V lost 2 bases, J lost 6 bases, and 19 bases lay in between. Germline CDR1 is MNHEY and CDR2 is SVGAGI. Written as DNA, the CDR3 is TGTGCCAGCAGTTACCGTCGGCTGGACGTGAGAAATGGCTACACCTTC. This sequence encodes CASSYRRLDVRNGYTF.

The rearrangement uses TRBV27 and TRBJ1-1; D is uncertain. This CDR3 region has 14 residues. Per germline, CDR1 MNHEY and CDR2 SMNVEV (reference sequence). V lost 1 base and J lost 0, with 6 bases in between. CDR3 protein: CASSLLALNTEAFF. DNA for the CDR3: TGTGCCAGCAGTTTATTGGCCTTGAACACTGAAGCTTTCTTT.

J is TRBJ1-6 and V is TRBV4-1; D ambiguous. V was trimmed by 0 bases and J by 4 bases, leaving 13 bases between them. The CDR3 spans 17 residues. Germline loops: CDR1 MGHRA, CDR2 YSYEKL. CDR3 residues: CASSQEIRADYNSPLHF. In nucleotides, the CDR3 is TGCGCCAGCAGCCAAGAAATTAGGGCGGATTATAATTCACCCCTCCACTTT.

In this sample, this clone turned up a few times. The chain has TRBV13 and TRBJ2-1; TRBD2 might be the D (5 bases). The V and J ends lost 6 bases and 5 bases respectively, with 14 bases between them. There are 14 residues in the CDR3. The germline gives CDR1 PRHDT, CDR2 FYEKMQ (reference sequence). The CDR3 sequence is CASSSSRHHNEQFF. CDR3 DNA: TGTGCCAGCAGTTCTAGCCGACACCACAATGAGCAGTTCTTC.

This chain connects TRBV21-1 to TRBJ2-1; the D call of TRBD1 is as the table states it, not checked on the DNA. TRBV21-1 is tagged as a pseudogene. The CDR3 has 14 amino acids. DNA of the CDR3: TGTGCCAGCAGCAAATGGAAGGGGGCAAATGAGCAGTTCTTC. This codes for CASSKWKGANEQFF.

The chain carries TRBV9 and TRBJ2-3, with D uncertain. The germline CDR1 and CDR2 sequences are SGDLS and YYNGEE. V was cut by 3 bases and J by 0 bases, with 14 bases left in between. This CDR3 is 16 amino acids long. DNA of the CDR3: TGTGCCAGCAGCGCCCGACCAATTCCTAGCACAGATACGCAGTATTTT. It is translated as CASSARPIPSTDTQYF.

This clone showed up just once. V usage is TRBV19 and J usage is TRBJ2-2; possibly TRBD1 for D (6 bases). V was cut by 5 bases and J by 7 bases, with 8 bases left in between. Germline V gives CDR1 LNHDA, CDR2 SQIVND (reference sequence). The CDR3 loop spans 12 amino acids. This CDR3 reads CASSRTVGELFF. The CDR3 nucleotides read TGTGCCAGTAGTCGGACAGTCGGGGAGCTGTTTTTT.

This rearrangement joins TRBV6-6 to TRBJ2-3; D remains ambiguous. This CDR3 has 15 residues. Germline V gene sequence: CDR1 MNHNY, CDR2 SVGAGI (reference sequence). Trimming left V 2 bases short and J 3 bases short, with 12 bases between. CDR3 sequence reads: CASSYRVETTDTQYF. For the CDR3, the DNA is TGTGCCAGCAGTTACAGGGTAGAGACAACAGATACGCAGTATTTT.

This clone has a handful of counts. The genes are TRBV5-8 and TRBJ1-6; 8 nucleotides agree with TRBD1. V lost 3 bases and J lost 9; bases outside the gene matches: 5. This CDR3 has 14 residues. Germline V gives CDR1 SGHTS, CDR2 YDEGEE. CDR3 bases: TGTGCCAGCAGCTCCGGACAGGGTGGTTCACCCCTCCACTTT. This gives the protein CASSSGQGGSPLHF.

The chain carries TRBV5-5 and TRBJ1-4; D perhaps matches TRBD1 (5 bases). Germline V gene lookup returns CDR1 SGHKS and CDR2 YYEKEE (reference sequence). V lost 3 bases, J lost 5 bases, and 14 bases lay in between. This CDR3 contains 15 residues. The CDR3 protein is CASSWGGVENEKLFF. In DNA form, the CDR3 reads TGTGCCAGCAGCTGGGGCGGGGTCGAGAATGAAAAACTGTTTTTT.

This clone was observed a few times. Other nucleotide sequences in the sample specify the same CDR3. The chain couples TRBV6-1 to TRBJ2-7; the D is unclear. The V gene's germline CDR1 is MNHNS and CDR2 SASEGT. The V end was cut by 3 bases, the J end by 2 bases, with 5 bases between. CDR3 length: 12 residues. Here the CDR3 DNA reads TGTGCCAGCAGTGACCAGACCTACGAGCAGTACTTC. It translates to CASSDQTYEQYF.